The clone carrying this T cell receptor beta chain was seen repeatedly, ten times or more. What it binds is unknown. The data were obtained in a study of T-cell reconstitution after alpha-beta-depleted transplantation in children. The CDR3 totals 14 residues. Germline lookup yields CDR1 SGHKS and CDR2 YYEKEE (reference sequence). V was shortened by 2 bases and J by 5 bases, with 11 bases between the two germline ends. A TCRbeta library incorporating unique molecular identifiers was prepared. One entry per CDR3 protein results from TCRdb running MiXCR on the PCR reads. Of over 90,000 distinct CDR3 sequences in the sample, about 6.8% were seen once. General study points: Alpha-beta T cells present about two months after transplant were reported to originate from several hundred expanded graft clones. The authors attributed T-cell counts and diversity one year after transplant mostly to newly produced T cells. Surviving recipient T cells and thymic progenitors underlay high day-60 TCRbeta diversity in some patients.

Source: PBMCs, taken before TCRalphabeta/CD19-depleted stem cell transplant. This receptor was obtained from a boy under 10 years old with acute lymphoblastic leukemia, due to receive a stem cell transplant. This chain connects TRBV5-5 to TRBJ2-1; D is possibly TRBD1 or TRBD2 (5 bases each). CDR3 in amino acids: CASSFGDGNNEQFF. In DNA form, the CDR3 reads TGTGCCAGCAGCTTCGGGGACGGAAACAATGAGCAGTTCTTC.